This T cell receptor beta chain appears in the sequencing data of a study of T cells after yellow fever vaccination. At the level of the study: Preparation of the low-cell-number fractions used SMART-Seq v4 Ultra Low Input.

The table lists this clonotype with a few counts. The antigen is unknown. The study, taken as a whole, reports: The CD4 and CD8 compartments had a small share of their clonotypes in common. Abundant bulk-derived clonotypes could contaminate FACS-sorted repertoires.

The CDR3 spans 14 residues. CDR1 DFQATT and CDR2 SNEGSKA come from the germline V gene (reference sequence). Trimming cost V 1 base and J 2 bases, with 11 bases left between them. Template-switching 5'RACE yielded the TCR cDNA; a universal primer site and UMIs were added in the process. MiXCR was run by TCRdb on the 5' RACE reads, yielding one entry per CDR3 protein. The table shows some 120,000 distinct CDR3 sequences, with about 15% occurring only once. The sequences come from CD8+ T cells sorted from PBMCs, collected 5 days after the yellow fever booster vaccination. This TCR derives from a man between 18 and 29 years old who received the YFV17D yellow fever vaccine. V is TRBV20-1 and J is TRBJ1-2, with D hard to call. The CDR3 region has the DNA TGCAGTGCTAGAGGGGTCTACCAAAACTATGGCTACACCTTC. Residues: CSARGVYQNYGYTF.